Below, 19 T cell receptor beta chains from the same sample are listed, as sequenced in a study of T cells in women clearing cervical HPV infection. Only in-frame clones appear in the TCRdb table, and some are missing; sequencing was by immunoSEQ multiplex PCR. Its table records 31,000 or so clones. The specimen sequenced was blood buffy coat. These receptors were taken from a woman aged 18 to 69 with a cervical HPV16 infection that either progressed to CIN3+ or cleared (not recorded which).

Notes on this clone: The observed sequence ends 3 residues before the CDR3 terminus, with the missing tail filled in from the germline J gene. The genes are TRBV7-3 and TRBJ2-1; TRBD1 agrees at 8 bases. Per germline, CDR1 SGHTA and CDR2 FQGTGA. The CDR3 extends over 16 amino acids. J lost 2 bases, V lost 5 bases, and 8 bases had no gene match. CDR3 protein: CASSVDRGVTYNEQFF. The sequenced part of the CDR3 DNA is TGTGCCAGCAGCGTCGACAGGGGAGTAACCTACAATGAG.

Note on this clone: The CDR3 is cut off 3 residues early in the read; its end comes from the germline J gene. This sequence joins TRBV7-9 and TRBJ2-7; TRBD1 is a possible D gene (6 bases). The CDR3 runs to 15 residues. V was cut by 5 bases and J by 2 bases, with 16 bases left in between. Germline loops: CDR1 SEHNR, CDR2 FQNEAQ (reference sequence). CDR3 DNA, as far as it was read: TGTGCCAGCAGCCCAGAGGGACAAGGAACCTACGAG. Translation: CASSPEGQGTYE. The entire CDR3 protein reads CASSPEGQGTYEQYF.

With respect to this clone: The read comes to an end 3 residues before the CDR3 does, leaving the germline J gene to fill in the end. The rearrangement joins TRBV5-6 to TRBJ2-7; 7 bases match TRBD1. Germline V gene sequence: CDR1 SGHDT, CDR2 YYEEEE. The CDR3 has 15 residues. Germline trimming cut 2 bases from V and 0 bases from J; bases unmatched to any gene: 5. Partial CDR3 DNA: TGTGCCAGCAGCTTTGGGACAGCTAACTCCTACGAG. It specifies CASSFGTANSYE. The full CDR3 protein is CASSFGTANSYEQYF. Drawing the rest from reference TRBV5-6 and TRBJ2-7, the complete variable domain is DAGVTQSPTHLIKTRGQQVTLRCSPKSGHDTVSWYQQALGQGPQFIFQYYEEEERQRGNFPDRFSGHQFPNYSSELNVNALLLGDSALYLCASSFGTANSYEQYFGPGTRLTVT.

About this clone itself: Coverage ceases 3 residues before the CDR3 finishes, and the germline J gene fills in the end. This sequence joins TRBV19 and TRBJ1-1, with D tentatively TRBD1 (5 bases). The CDR3 spans 16 residues. Germline CDR1 reads LNHDA; CDR2 reads SQIVND (reference sequence). The V gene lost 3 bases and the J gene lost 6 bases, with 20 bases spanning the gap. CDR3 region: CASSIGGRGLRAEAFF. CDR3 DNA (partial): TGTGCCAGTAGTATCGGGGGGAGGGGCCTTCGGGCTGAA.

Remarks on this clone: The CDR3 end falls 3 residues outside the read, so it is completed with the germline J gene. The chain is built from TRBV28 and TRBJ2-3, with TRBD2 matching 9 bases. V was clipped by 4 bases and J by 2 bases; unmatched bases: 7. Per germline, CDR1 MDHEN and CDR2 SYDVKM. The CDR3 spans 16 residues. The part of the CDR3 DNA that was read is TGTGCCAGCAGTTCCCAGCGGGGGGAGTTCACAGATACG. The encoded protein is CASSSQRGEFTDT. The full-length CDR3 reads as CASSSQRGEFTDTQYF.

To note about this clone: The read terminates 3 residues before the CDR3 end, so the remaining end is supplied by the germline J gene. The rearrangement links TRBV7-2 to TRBJ1-1, with D maybe TRBD1 (5 bases). The germline V and J ends were trimmed by 5 bases and 1 base, with 11 bases remaining between them. This CDR3 contains 14 residues. Per the germline V gene, CDR1 is SGHTA and CDR2 is FQGNSA. Here the CDR3 reads CASSPGLRNTEAFF. CDR3 bases read: TGTGCCAGCAGCCCGGGACTGAGGAACACTGAA.

A remark on this clone: The sequence runs out 3 residues before the end of the CDR3; the remainder is reconstructed from the germline J gene. The rearrangement links TRBV5-4 to TRBJ1-4, with D maybe TRBD1 (6 bases). This CDR3 contains 14 residues. V lost 1 base and J 7 bases, leaving 11 bases between the germline ends. The V gene's germline CDR1 is SGHNT and CDR2 YYREEE (reference sequence). The CDR3 DNA, read in part, is TGTGCCAGCAGCTTGTACAGGGAAGGTGAAAAA. This translates into CASSLYREGEK. The full CDR3 protein reads CASSLYREGEKLFF.

On this clone itself: The CDR3 end is not reached by the read, which stops 3 residues before it; the germline J gene fills it in. The chain has TRBV20-1 and TRBJ1-1, with D possibly matching TRBD1 (5 bases). V was pared by 1 base and J by 3 bases, with 24 bases between. CDR1 and CDR2 from the germline V gene are DFQATT and SNEGSKA (reference sequence). The CDR3 sequence is 18 residues long. CDR3 residues: CSARGMGLWGRADTEAFF. CDR3 DNA, as far as it was read: TGCAGTGCTAGAGGTATGGGCCTTTGGGGCAGGGCGGACACTGAA.

In regard to this clone: The sequence runs out 3 residues before the end of the CDR3; the remainder is reconstructed from the germline J gene. V and J are TRBV18 and TRBJ1-2; D not certain. There are 14 residues in the CDR3. V lost 1 base, J lost 5 bases, and 11 bases lay in between. Germline CDR1 and CDR2: KGHSH and LQKENI. The CDR3: CASSPQYGEYGYTF. CDR3 bases read: TGTGCCAGCTCACCACAATACGGGGAGTATGGC.

Judged by frequency, this clone is medium-sized (0.01 to 0.1%). The DNA ends 3 residues before the CDR3 does, and the rest of the CDR3 is filled in from the germline J gene. V usage is TRBV5-1 and J usage is TRBJ2-3; 9 bases line up with TRBD1. The V gene's germline CDR1 is SGHRS and CDR2 YFSETQ. CDR3 length: 20 residues. The V gene end was trimmed by 0 bases and the J gene end by 2 bases; junction bases not matched to a gene: 16. CDR3 DNA, as far as it was read: TGCGCCAGCAGCTTGGCCGTTTGGGGGACAGGGAACGAAGACACAGATACG. Amino acids: CASSLAVWGTGNEDTDT. The CDR3 in full is CASSLAVWGTGNEDTDTQYF.

On this clone: Coverage ceases 3 residues before the CDR3 finishes, and the germline J gene fills in the end. The V gene is TRBV29-1, the J gene TRBJ1-1; the D gene is possibly TRBD1 (6 bases). The CDR3 consists of 13 residues. Per the germline V gene, CDR1 is SQVTM and CDR2 is ANQGSEA. With 6 bases removed from V and 0 bases from J, the gap between germline ends came to 11 bases. The CDR3 spells CSVKGVLNTEAFF. Incomplete CDR3 DNA: TGCAGCGTCAAGGGGGTTTTGAACACTGAA.

CDR3 DNA (partial): TGTGCCAGAAGCTCGGGACTGGACTACGAG. It specifies CARSSGLDYE. In full, the CDR3 is CARSSGLDYEQYF. The rearrangement joins TRBV5-3 to TRBJ2-7; D is possibly TRBD2 (6 bases). Sequencing ends 3 residues short of the CDR3 end; the germline J gene provides the rest. TRBV5-3 is an ORF for which the function is uncertain. V shed 3 bases and J shed 3 bases, with 10 bases lying between them. There are 13 residues in the CDR3.

In regard to this clone: The read ends 3 residues early relative to the CDR3; the germline J gene fills the gap. The gene calls are TRBV20-1 and TRBJ1-5; the D is unclear. This CDR3 has 13 amino acids. Trimming left V 0 bases short and J 5 bases short, with 8 bases between. In germline, CDR1 is DFQATT, CDR2 SNEGSKA (reference sequence). The DNA read from the CDR3 is TGCAGTGCTAGAGAGAACTCTGATCAGCCC. As protein: CSARENSDQP. The full CDR3 reads CSARENSDQPQHF.

Concerning this clone itself: Read coverage stops 3 residues before the CDR3 terminus; the germline J gene supplies the remainder. The chain recombines TRBV30 with TRBJ2-7; D unresolved. The CDR3 is 15 amino acids. Looked up from germline, CDR1 is GTSNPN and CDR2 is SVGIG (reference sequence). V lost 2 bases, J lost 0 bases, and 14 bases lay in between. The part of the CDR3 DNA that was read is TGTGCCTGGAGTCCCCCAGGCACGAGCTCCTACGAG. Its translation: CAWSPPGTSSYE. The entire CDR3 reads CAWSPPGTSSYEQYF.

Comment on this clone: The missing CDR3 end, 3 residues past where the read stops, is filled in from the germline J gene. V is TRBV30 and J is TRBJ1-4; TRBD1 matches at 7 bases. V trimming: 2 bases; J trimming: 3 bases; junction bases outside the gene matches: 6. Germline lookup yields CDR1 GTSNPN and CDR2 SVGIG (reference sequence). The length of the CDR3 is 15 residues. CDR3 residues: CAWSPTDRANEKLFF. CDR3 bases read: TGTGCCTGGAGTCCCACCGACAGGGCTAATGAAAAA.

For this clone: Read coverage stops 3 residues before the CDR3 terminus; the germline J gene supplies the remainder. This rearrangement joins TRBV7-2 to TRBJ1-4; D is uncertain. The CDR3 is 13 residues long. Germline assignment: CDR1 SGHTA and CDR2 FQGNSA. Trimming pared 3 bases from V and 5 bases from J, leaving 7 bases between. CDR3 in amino acids: CASSFIENEKLFF. The part of the CDR3 DNA that was read is TGTGCCAGCAGCTTCATAGAGAATGAAAAA.

Comments on this clone: The read stops 3 residues short of the end of the CDR3; the missing end is completed from the germline J gene. V usage is TRBV20-1 and J usage is TRBJ2-7; D is unresolved. V was clipped by 1 base and J by 2 bases, with 9 bases between them. This CDR3 has 13 amino acids. CDR1 and CDR2 from the germline V gene are DFQATT and SNEGSKA (reference sequence). The part of the CDR3 DNA that was read is TGCAGTGCTAGAGTACTGTCCGCCTACGAG. Its translation is CSARVLSAYE. In full, the CDR3 is CSARVLSAYEQYF.

CDR3 sequence reads: CSASWLAGHQETQYF. CDR3 bases read: TGCAGTGCTAGTTGGCTAGCGGGCCACCAAGAGACC. V gene TRBV20-1 combines with J gene TRBJ2-5, with 8 bases fitting TRBD2. The DNA ends 3 residues before the CDR3 does, and the rest of the CDR3 is filled in from the germline J gene. J was trimmed by 0 bases and V by 3 bases; bases with no gene match: 6. Per germline, CDR1 DFQATT and CDR2 SNEGSKA (reference sequence). The CDR3 covers 15 residues.

As for this clone: The read ends 3 residues before the CDR3 terminus; that terminus is restored from the germline J gene. The V and J genes are TRBV6-1 and TRBJ2-7, with D possibly being TRBD1 (5 bases). Trimming removed 2 bases at V and 4 bases at J, with 9 bases between. CDR3 length equals 13 residues. Per germline, CDR1 MNHNS and CDR2 SASEGT. The CDR3 reads CASSENRQYEQYF. The DNA read from the CDR3 is TGTGCCAGCAGTGAAAACAGACAGTACGAG.